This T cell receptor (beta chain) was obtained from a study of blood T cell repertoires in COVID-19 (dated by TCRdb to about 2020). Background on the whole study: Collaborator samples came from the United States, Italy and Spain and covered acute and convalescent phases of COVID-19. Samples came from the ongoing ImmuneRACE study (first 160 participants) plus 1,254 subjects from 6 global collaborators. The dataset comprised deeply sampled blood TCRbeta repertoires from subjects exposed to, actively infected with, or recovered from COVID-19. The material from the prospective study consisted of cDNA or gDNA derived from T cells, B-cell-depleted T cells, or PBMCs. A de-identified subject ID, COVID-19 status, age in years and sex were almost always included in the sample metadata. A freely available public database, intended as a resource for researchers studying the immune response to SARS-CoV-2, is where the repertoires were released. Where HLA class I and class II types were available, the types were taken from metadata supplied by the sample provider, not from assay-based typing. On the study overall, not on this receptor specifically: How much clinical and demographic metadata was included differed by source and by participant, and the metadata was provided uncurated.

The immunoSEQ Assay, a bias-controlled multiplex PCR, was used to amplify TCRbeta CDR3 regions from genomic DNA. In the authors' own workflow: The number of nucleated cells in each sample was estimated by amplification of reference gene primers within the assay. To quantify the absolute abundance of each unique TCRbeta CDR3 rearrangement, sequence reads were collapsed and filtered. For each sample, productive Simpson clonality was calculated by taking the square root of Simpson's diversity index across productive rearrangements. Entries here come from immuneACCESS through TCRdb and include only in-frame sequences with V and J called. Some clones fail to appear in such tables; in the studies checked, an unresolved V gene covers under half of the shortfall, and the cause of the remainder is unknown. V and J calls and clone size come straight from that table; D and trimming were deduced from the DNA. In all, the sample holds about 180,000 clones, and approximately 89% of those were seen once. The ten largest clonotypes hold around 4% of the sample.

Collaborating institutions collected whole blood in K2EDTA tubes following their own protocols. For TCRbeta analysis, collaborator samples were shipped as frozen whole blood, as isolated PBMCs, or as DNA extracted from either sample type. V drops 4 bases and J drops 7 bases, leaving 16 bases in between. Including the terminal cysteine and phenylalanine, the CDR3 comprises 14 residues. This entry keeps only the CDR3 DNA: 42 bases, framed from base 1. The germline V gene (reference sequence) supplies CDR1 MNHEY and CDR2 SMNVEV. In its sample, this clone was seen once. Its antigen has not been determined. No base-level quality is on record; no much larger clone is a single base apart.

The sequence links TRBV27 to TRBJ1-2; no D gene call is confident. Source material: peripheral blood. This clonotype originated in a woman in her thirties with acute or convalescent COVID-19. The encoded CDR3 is CASSSDGVGGGYTF. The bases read TGTGCCAGCAGTTCGGACGGGGTGGGAGGTGGCTACACCTTC.